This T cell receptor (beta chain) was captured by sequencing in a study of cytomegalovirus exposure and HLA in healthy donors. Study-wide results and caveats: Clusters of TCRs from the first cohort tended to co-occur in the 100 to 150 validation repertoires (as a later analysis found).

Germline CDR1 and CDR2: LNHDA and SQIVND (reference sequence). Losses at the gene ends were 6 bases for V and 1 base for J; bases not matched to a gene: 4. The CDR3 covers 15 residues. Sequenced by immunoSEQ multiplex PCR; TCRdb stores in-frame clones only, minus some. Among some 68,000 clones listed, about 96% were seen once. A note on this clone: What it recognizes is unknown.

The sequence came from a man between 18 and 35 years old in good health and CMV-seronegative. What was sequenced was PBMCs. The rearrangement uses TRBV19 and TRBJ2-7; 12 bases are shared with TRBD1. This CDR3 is CASRGTGGTSYEQYF. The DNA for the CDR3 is TGTGCCAGTAGGGGGACAGGGGGCACGTCCTACGAGCAGTACTTC.